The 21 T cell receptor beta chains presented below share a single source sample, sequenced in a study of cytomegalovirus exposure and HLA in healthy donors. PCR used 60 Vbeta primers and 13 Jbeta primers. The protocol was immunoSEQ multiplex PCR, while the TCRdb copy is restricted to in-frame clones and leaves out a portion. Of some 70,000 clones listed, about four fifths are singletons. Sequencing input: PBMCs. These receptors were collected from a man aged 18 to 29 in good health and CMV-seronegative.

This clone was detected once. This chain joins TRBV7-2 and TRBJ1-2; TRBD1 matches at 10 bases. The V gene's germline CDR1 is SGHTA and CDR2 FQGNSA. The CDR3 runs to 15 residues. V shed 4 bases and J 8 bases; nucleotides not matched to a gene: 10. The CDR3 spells CASSSISGTGVGYTF. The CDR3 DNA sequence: TGTGCCAGCAGCTCTATCTCCGGGACAGGGGTCGGCTACACCTTC.

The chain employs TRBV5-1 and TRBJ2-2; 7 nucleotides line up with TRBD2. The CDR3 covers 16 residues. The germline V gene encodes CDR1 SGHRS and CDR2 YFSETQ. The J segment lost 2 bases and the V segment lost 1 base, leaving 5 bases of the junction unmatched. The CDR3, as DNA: TGCGCCAGCAGCTTGAATCCGGGAGGAAACACCGGGGAGCTGTTTTTT. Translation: CASSLNPGGNTGELFF.

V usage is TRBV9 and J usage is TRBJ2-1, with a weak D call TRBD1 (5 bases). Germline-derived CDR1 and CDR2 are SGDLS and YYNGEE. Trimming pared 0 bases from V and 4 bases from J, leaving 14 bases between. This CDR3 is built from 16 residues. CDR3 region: CASSVAGAGPYNEQFF. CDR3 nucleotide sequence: TGTGCCAGCAGCGTAGCTGGGGCAGGCCCTTACAATGAGCAGTTCTTC.

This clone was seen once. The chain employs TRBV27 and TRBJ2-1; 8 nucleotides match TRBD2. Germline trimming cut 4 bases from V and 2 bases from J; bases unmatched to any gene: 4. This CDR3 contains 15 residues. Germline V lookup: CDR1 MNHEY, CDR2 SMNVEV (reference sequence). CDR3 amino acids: CASSSLAGPYNEQFF. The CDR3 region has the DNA TGTGCCAGCAGTTCCTTAGCGGGACCCTACAATGAGCAGTTCTTC.

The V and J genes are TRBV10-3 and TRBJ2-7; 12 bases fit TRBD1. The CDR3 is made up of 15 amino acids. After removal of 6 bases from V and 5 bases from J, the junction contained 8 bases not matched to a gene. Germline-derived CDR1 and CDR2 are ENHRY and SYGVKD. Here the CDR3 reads CAIRDPGQGADEQYF. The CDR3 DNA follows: TGTGCCATCAGAGACCCGGGACAGGGGGCTGACGAGCAGTACTTC.

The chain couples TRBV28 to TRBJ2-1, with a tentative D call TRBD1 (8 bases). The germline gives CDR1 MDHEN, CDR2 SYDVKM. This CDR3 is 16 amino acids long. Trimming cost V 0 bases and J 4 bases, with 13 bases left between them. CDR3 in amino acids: CASSLWDREGYNEQFF. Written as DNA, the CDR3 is TGTGCCAGCAGTTTATGGGACAGGGAGGGTTACAATGAGCAGTTCTTC.

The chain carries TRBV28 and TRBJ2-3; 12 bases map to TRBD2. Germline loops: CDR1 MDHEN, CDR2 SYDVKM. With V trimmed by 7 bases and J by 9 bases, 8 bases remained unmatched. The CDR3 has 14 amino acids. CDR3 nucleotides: TGTGCCAGCATCCGACTAGCGGGGGACCGGACGCAGTATTTT. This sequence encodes CASIRLAGDRTQYF.

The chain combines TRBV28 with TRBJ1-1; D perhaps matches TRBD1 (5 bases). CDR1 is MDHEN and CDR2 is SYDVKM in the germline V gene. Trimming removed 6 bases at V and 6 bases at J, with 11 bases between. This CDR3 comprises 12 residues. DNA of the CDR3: TGTGCCAGCAGCCTCTACAGGTCTGAAGCTTTCTTT. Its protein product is CASSLYRSEAFF.

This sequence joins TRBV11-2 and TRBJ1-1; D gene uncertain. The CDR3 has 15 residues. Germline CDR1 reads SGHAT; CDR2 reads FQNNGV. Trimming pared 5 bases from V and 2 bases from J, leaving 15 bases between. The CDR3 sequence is CASSGGGRTNTEAFF. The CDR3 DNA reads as TGTGCCAGCAGCGGTGGAGGACGGACTAACACTGAAGCTTTCTTT.

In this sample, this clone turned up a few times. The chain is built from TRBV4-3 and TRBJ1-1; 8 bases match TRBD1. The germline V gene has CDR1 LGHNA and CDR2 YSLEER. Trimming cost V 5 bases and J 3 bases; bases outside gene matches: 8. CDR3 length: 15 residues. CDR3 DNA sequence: TGCGCCAGCAGCTCAGGACAGGGCGGTGACACTGAAGCTTTCTTT. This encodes CASSSGQGGDTEAFF.

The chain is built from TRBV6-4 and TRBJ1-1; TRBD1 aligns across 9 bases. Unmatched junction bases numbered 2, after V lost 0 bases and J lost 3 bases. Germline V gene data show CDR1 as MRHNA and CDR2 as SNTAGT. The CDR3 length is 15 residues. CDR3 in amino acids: CASSDSNRGHTEAFF. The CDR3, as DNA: TGTGCCAGCAGTGACTCAAACAGGGGGCACACTGAAGCTTTCTTT.

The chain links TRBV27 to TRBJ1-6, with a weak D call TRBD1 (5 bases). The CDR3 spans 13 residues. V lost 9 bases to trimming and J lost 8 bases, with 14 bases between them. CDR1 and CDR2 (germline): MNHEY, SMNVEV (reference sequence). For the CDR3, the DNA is TGTGCCAGTGGGGCAGCCTGGGATTCACCCCTCCACTTT. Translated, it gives CASGAAWDSPLHF.

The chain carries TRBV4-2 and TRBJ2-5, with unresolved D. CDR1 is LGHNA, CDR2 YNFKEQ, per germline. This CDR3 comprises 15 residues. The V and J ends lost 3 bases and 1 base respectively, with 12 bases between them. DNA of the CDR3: TGTGCCAGCAGCCAGGCTGATGGTTCCCAAGAGACCCAGTACTTC. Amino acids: CASSQADGSQETQYF.

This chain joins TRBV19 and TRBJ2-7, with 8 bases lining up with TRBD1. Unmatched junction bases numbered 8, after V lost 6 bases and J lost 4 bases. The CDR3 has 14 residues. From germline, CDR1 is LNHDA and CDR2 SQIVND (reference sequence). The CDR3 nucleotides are TGTGCCAGTAGCCGGACAGGGAAAAATTACGAGCAGTACTTC. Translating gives CASSRTGKNYEQYF.

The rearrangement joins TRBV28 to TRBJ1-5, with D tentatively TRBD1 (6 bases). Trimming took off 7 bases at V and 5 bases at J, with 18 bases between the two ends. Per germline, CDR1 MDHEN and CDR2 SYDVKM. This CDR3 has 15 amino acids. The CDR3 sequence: CASKLGGRVDQPQHF. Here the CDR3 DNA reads TGTGCCAGCAAACTAGGGGGAAGGGTTGATCAGCCCCAGCATTTT.

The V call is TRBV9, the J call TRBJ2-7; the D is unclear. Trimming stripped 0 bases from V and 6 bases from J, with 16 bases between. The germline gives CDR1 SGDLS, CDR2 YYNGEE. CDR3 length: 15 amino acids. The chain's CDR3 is CASSVGGALTAEQYF. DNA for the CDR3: TGTGCCAGCAGCGTAGGCGGAGCCCTCACGGCCGAGCAGTACTTC.

The CDR3 DNA reads TGTGCCAGCAGCCAAGATGGGCTAGCGGGGATCCCGAGGACCGGGGAGCTGTTTTTT. Residues: CASSQDGLAGIPRTGELFF. V is TRBV4-2 and J is TRBJ2-2; 9 bases agree with TRBD2. This CDR3 comprises 19 residues. From germline, CDR1 is LGHNA and CDR2 YNFKEQ. Trimming removed 0 bases from V and 5 bases from J; junction bases left unmatched: 13.

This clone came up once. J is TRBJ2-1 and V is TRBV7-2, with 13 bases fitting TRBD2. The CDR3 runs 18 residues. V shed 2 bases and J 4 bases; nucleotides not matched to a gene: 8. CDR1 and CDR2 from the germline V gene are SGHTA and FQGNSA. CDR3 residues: CASSLSGTSGTGYNEQFF. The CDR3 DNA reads TGTGCCAGCAGCTTATCCGGGACTAGCGGGACCGGGTACAATGAGCAGTTCTTC.

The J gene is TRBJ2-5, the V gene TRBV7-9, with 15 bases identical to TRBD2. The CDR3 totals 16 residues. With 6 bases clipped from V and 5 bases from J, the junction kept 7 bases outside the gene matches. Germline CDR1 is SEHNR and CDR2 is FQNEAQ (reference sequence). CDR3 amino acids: CASSRWTSGGEETQYF. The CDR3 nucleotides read TGTGCCAGCAGTAGATGGACTAGCGGGGGGGAGGAGACCCAGTACTTC.

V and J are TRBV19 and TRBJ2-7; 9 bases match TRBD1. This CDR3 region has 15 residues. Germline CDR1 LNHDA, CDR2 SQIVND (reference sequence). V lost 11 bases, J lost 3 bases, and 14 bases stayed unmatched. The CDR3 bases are TGTGCCGGAGGATCTGTGACAGGGGGTATCTACGAGCAGTACTTC. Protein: CAGGSVTGGIYEQYF.

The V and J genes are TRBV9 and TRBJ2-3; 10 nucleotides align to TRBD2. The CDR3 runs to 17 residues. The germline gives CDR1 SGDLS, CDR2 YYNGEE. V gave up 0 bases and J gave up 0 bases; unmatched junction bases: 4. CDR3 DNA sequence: TGTGCCAGCAGCGTAGGGCTAGCGGGAGCTAGCACAGATACGCAGTATTTT. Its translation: CASSVGLAGASTDTQYF.